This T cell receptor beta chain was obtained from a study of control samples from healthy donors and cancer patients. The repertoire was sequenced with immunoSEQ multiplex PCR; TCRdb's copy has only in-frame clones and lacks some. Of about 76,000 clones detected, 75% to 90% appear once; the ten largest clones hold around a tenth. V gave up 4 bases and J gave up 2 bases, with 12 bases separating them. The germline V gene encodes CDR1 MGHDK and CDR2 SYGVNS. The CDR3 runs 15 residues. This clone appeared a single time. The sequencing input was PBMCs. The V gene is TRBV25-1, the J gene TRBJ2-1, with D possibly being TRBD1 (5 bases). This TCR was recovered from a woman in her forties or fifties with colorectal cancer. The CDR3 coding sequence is TGTGCCAGCAGTGTATCTGCAGGGCCCTACAATGAGCAGTTCTTC. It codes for CASSVSAGPYNEQFF.